This T cell receptor (beta chain) stems from a study of T cell responses to AZD1222 COVID-19 vaccine. Study results and limitations: The study found Spike-specific TCR breadth and depth rose after two AZD1222 doses. Across the whole spike, CD4 TCRs peaked at regions 160-218 and 743-854.

Method: immunoSEQ multiplex PCR; TCRdb's copy keeps in-frame clones and lacks some. Here the sample spans about 84,000 clones, approximately 85% being singletons. For this clone: The antigen remains unidentified.

The CDR3 contains 16 residues. Germline CDR1 and CDR2: LGHNA and YNFKEQ. V was cut by 4 bases and J by 7 bases, with 17 bases left in between. The starting material was peripheral blood, obtained 28 days after the second AZD1222 dose. This clonotype was sampled from an adult who received the AZD1222 COVID-19 vaccine. The V call is TRBV4-2, the J call TRBJ1-6; no definite D call. The DNA for the CDR3 is TGTGCCAGCAGCCCTGAGGTCGGCAGGCCGAATTCACCCCTCCACTTT. Its translation is CASSPEVGRPNSPLHF.